The 14 T cell receptor beta chains presented below share a single source sample, sequenced in a study of cytomegalovirus exposure and HLA in healthy donors (TCRdb year 2017). Library creation used the immunoSEQ multiplex PCR assay. A mixture of 60 forward primers for TCR Vbeta segments and 13 reverse primers for TCR Jbeta segments was used in the multiplex PCR. The table was pulled from immuneACCESS by TCRdb, which kept in-frame rearrangements only. Such tables lose some clones; where checked, under half of the loss comes from unresolved V genes, and the rest has no known cause. The sample table shows under 95,000 clones, and about two thirds are seen once. Of the sample, 12% falls within the top ten clones. Specimen: PBMCs. Source of these receptors: a middle-aged woman in good health and CMV-seropositive.

The chain joins TRBV21-1 to TRBJ1-5; TRBD1 is the table's D call and was not checked against the DNA. TRBV21-1 is marked as a pseudogene. This CDR3 is built from 16 residues. The CDR3 DNA is TGTGCCAGCAGCCCCTCCCGGGACAGGGGGCCTCAGCCCCAGCATTTT. Its protein product is CASSPSRDRGPQPQHF.

The chain uses TRBV5-6 and TRBJ1-3, with TRBD1 identical over 8 bases. CDR1 is SGHDT and CDR2 is YYEEEE in the germline V gene. After removal of 3 bases from V and 0 bases from J, the junction contained 14 bases not matched to a gene. This CDR3 spans 19 amino acids. CDR3 protein: CASSSRQGATLRSGNTIYF. CDR3 bases: TGTGCCAGCAGCTCCCGCCAGGGGGCCACCCTTCGCTCTGGAAACACCATATATTTT. Variable domain in full (rest from reference TRBV5-6 and TRBJ1-3): DAGVTQSPTHLIKTRGQQVTLRCSPKSGHDTVSWYQQALGQGPQFIFQYYEEEERQRGNFPDRFSGHQFPNYSSELNVNALLLGDSALYLCASSSRQGATLRSGNTIYFGEGSWLTVV.

This clone was seen a few times. This chain joins TRBV9 and TRBJ1-5; D uncertain. V lost 0 bases, J lost 0 bases, and 16 bases lay in between. This CDR3 comprises 18 residues. Germline V gene lookup returns CDR1 SGDLS and CDR2 YYNGEE. Written as DNA, the CDR3 is TGTGCCAGCAGCGTAGTTCACGGGAACTATTATAGCAATCAGCCCCAGCATTTT. Translated: CASSVVHGNYYSNQPQHF. Full variable domain (outside the CDR3, taken from reference TRBV9 and TRBJ1-5): DSGVTQTPKHLITATGQRVTLRCSPRSGDLSVYWYQQSLDQGLQFLIQYYNGEERAKGNILERFSAQQFPDLHSELNLSSLELGDSALYFCASSVVHGNYYSNQPQHFGDGTRLSIL.

V and J are TRBV19 and TRBJ2-6; 7 positions agree with TRBD1. The CDR3 totals 14 residues. Germline loops: CDR1 LNHDA, CDR2 SQIVND (reference sequence). Trimming removed 6 bases from V and 2 bases from J; junction bases left unmatched: 1. The CDR3 DNA follows: TGTGCCAGTAGCGACAGGGCTGGGGCCAACGTCCTGACTTTC. This sequence encodes CASSDRAGANVLTF.

This chain connects TRBV5-4 to TRBJ2-3, with D unresolved. V was cut by 1 base and J by 0 bases, with 9 bases left in between. CDR3 size: 15 residues. CDR1 and CDR2 (germline): SGHNT, YYREEE (reference sequence). CDR3 DNA: TGTGCCAGCAGCTTGTCCCCCTCTAGCACAGATACGCAGTATTTT. Translated: CASSLSPSSTDTQYF.

This rearrangement joins TRBV9 to TRBJ1-5; possible D gene TRBD1, 6 bases. Germline V gene lookup returns CDR1 SGDLS and CDR2 YYNGEE. The CDR3 runs 16 residues. The V end lost 3 bases, the J end lost 3 bases, and 16 bases lay between the germline ends. CDR3 in amino acids: CASSAGPWTANQPQHF. As DNA, the CDR3 is TGTGCCAGCAGCGCGGGGCCATGGACAGCCAATCAGCCCCAGCATTTT.

The V and J genes are TRBV5-1 and TRBJ1-2, with 8 bases that match TRBD1. The CDR3 has 14 amino acids. Germline assignment: CDR1 SGHRS and CDR2 YFSETQ. Trimming at V came to 3 bases and at J to 8 bases, leaving 9 bases not matched to a gene. The CDR3, as DNA: TGCGCCAGCAGCTCGCCAGGACAGGGCGGCGGCTACACCTTC. Translation gives CASSSPGQGGGYTF.

The CDR3 sequence: CASSSPLIEAFF. As DNA, the CDR3 is TGTGCCAGCAGTTCCCCCCTTATTGAAGCTTTCTTT. This chain connects TRBV6-6 to TRBJ1-1; D not resolved. V was shortened by 4 bases and J by 7 bases, with 10 bases between the two germline ends. The CDR3 consists of 12 residues. Per germline, CDR1 MNHNY and CDR2 SVGAGI (reference sequence).

A single count supports this clone. The chain has TRBV11-2 and TRBJ1-4; 7 bases map to TRBD1. The V gene end was trimmed by 3 bases and the J gene end by 8 bases; junction bases not matched to a gene: 3. CDR1 is SGHAT, CDR2 FQNNGV, per germline. This CDR3 has 13 residues. The CDR3 DNA reads TGTGCCAGCAGCTTTGACAGGGACGAAAAACTGTTTTTT. This codes for CASSFDRDEKLFF.

V and J are TRBV6-5 and TRBJ2-5; maybe TRBD2 (5 bases). The V end lost 2 bases, the J end lost 9 bases, and 13 bases lay between the germline ends. Germline CDR1 is MNHEY and CDR2 is SVGAGI. The CDR3 length is 13 residues. In DNA form, the CDR3 reads TGTGCCAGCAGTTACAAGGGAGAGCGAGCCCAGTACTTC. Translation gives CASSYKGERAQYF.

The J gene is TRBJ2-6, the V gene TRBV7-8; the D gene is possibly TRBD1 (5 bases). The germline V gene encodes CDR1 SGHVS and CDR2 FQNEAQ. The CDR3 is 19 residues long. V was pared by 1 base and J by 0 bases, with 16 bases between. DNA of the CDR3: TGTGCCAGCAGCTTAGTTTCCGCAGGGTTAAGCTCTGGGGCCAACGTCCTGACTTTC. It translates to CASSLVSAGLSSGANVLTF.

This clone was seen a few times. V and J are TRBV2 and TRBJ1-5; possible D gene TRBD1, 5 bases. This CDR3 spans 15 amino acids. Germline loops: CDR1 SNHLY, CDR2 FYNNEI. Deletions cut 7 bases from V and 0 bases from J, with 13 bases between. CDR3 coding DNA: TGTGCCAGCATCGCCGACAGCCCTAGCAATCAGCCCCAGCATTTT. This codes for CASIADSPSNQPQHF.

This clone was found once. The junction shows a germline mismatch at one end, possibly a read error. Other DNA variants within this sample encode the same CDR3. The chain carries TRBV7-8 and TRBJ2-7; 10 bases line up with TRBD2. In germline, CDR1 is SGHVS, CDR2 FQNEAQ. The CDR3 totals 16 residues. CDR3 in DNA: TGTGCCAGCAGCCTAGCGGGGGCCTACCTTCGCTACGAGCAGTACTTC. It yields the protein CASSLAGAYLRYEQYF.

V and J are TRBV2 and TRBJ2-5; perhaps TRBD2 as D (6 bases). The CDR3 totals 14 residues. Germline V gene data show CDR1 as SNHLY and CDR2 as FYNNEI. V lost 8 bases, J lost 7 bases, and 20 bases lay in between. CDR3 in amino acids: CASLATREAGTQYF. DNA for the CDR3: TGTGCCAGCCTCGCCACCCGGGAAGCGGGGACCCAGTACTTC.